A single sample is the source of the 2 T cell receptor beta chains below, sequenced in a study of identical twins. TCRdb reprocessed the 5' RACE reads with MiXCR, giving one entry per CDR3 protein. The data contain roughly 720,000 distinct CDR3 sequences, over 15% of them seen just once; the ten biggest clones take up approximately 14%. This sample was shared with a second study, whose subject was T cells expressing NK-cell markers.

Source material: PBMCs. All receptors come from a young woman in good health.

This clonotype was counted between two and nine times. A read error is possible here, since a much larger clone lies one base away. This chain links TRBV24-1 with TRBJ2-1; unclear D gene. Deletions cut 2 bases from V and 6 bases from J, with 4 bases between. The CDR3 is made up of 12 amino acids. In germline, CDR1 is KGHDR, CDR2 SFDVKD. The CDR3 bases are TGTGCCACCAGTGATTGGACCAATGAGCAGTTCTTC. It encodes CATSDWTNEQFF.

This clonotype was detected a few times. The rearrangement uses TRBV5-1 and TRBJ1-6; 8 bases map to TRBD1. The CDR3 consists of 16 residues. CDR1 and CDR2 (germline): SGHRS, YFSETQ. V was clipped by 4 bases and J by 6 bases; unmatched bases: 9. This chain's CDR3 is CASSPSRDRTNSPLHF. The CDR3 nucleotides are TGCGCCAGCAGCCCCTCAAGGGACAGGACTAATTCACCCCTCCACTTT.